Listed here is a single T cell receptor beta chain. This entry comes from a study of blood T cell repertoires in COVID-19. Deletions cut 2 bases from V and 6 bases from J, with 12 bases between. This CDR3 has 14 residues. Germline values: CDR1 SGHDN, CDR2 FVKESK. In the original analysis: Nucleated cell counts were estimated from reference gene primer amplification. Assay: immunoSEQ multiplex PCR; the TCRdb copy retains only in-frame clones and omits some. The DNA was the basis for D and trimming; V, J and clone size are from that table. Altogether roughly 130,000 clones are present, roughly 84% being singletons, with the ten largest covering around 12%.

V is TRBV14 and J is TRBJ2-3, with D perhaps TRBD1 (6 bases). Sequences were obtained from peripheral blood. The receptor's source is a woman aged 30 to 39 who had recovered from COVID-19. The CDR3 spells CASSQLQGWDTQYF. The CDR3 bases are TGTGCCAGCAGCCAACTACAGGGATGGGATACGCAGTATTTT.